The 5 T cell receptor beta chains reported below all come from one sample, sequenced in a study of CD8+CD57+ T cells in acquired aplastic anemia. The study profiled TCR beta VDJ and CDR3 using genomic DNA as template. TCRdb recomputed calls from the reads with MiXCR, one row per CDR3 protein. Altogether 150,000 to 200,000 distinct CDR3 sequences are present, 50% to 75% being singletons, with the ten largest covering 45%. The sequenced sample was sorted CD4+, CD8+, or CD8+CD57+ T cells (not recorded which) from PBMCs. Receptor source: a human donor in good health.

This clonotype was seen repeatedly, ten times or more. The chain has TRBV9 and TRBJ2-7, with TRBD2 as a possible D gene (5 bases). The germline V gene encodes CDR1 SGDLS and CDR2 YYNGEE. Trimming shortened V by 0 bases and J by 5 bases, and 12 bases separated the two germline ends. The CDR3 length is 14 residues. Written as DNA, the CDR3 is TGTGCCAGCAGCGTAGTAGGGTACGGGGACGAGCAGTACTTC. Protein: CASSVVGYGDEQYF. The full variable domain, rest sourced from reference TRBV9 and TRBJ2-7, is DSGVTQTPKHLITATGQRVTLRCSPRSGDLSVYWYQQSLDQGLQFLIQYYNGEERAKGNILERFSAQQFPDLHSELNLSSLELGDSALYFCASSVVGYGDEQYFGPGTRLTVT.

This clonotype was observed a single time. The gene calls are TRBV15 and TRBJ1-2, with TRBD1 matching over 9 bases. The J segment lost 9 bases and the V segment lost 3 bases, leaving 8 bases of the junction unmatched. The germline V gene has CDR1 LNHNV and CDR2 YYDKDF (reference sequence). This CDR3 has 14 amino acids. The CDR3 protein is CATSSSGTGSRYTF. The CDR3 bases are TGTGCCACCAGCAGCTCAGGGACAGGGAGTCGCTACACCTTC.

The rearrangement links TRBV30 to TRBJ1-4, with TRBD1 matching over 10 bases. CDR3 length: 14 residues. Per the germline V gene, CDR1 is GTSNPN and CDR2 is SVGIG (reference sequence). The V gene end was trimmed by 2 bases and the J gene end by 7 bases; junction bases not matched to a gene: 4. CDR3 sequence (DNA): TGTGCCTGGAGTCCCGGGACAGGGGCTGAAAAACTGTTTTTT. Translating gives CAWSPGTGAEKLFF.

The chain links TRBV20-1 to TRBJ1-1; D is ambiguous. V lost 0 bases to trimming and J lost 10 bases, with 18 bases between them. The CDR3 consists of 14 residues. Germline V gene data show CDR1 as DFQATT and CDR2 as SNEGSKA (reference sequence). The CDR3 nucleotides read TGCAGTGCTAGAGATCCCGCAGCCGGGGTCCCAGCTTTCTTT. Amino acid sequence: CSARDPAAGVPAFF.

The chain links TRBV19 to TRBJ2-7; TRBD1 matches at 10 bases. V shed 5 bases and J 0 bases; nucleotides not matched to a gene: 7. The CDR3 consists of 16 residues. Per germline, CDR1 LNHDA and CDR2 SQIVND (reference sequence). The CDR3 here is CASSVPGQGTSYEQYF. CDR3 sequence (DNA): TGTGCCAGTAGTGTGCCGGGACAGGGGACCTCCTACGAGCAGTACTTC. The full variable domain, its missing parts supplied by reference TRBV19 and TRBJ2-7, is DGGITQSPKYLFRKEGQNVTLSCEQNLNHDAMYWYRQDPGQGLRLIYYSQIVNDFQKGDIAEGYSVSREKKESFPLTVTSAQKNPTAFYLCASSVPGQGTSYEQYFGPGTRLTVT.